Each of the 11 T cell receptor beta chains below was sequenced from the same sample in a study of breast tumors, draining lymph nodes, adjacent tissues. The lymph nodes were axillary draining lymph nodes from breast cancer patients. TCRdb redid the calling of the multiplex PCR reads with MiXCR, one entry per CDR3 protein. The table has roughly 120,000 distinct CDR3 sequences, 15% to 20% seen once. Sequenced sample: axillary lymph node tissue. Source of these receptors: a female donor with breast cancer. Some clones in this sample may be carry-over from other donors' samples.

The rearrangement joins TRBV19 to TRBJ1-2, with 9 nucleotides matching TRBD1. Germline V lookup: CDR1 LNHDA, CDR2 SQIVND (reference sequence). The J segment lost 3 bases and the V segment lost 4 bases, leaving 6 bases of the junction unmatched. The CDR3 covers 15 residues. CDR3 loop: CASSTPDRGDYGYTF. CDR3 nucleotides: TGTGCCAGTAGTACGCCCGACAGGGGGGACTATGGCTACACCTTC. The full variable domain, in which reference TRBV19 and TRBJ1-2 provide the parts outside the CDR3, is DGGITQSPKYLFRKEGQNVTLSCEQNLNHDAMYWYRQDPGQGLRLIYYSQIVNDFQKGDIAEGYSVSREKKESFPLTVTSAQKNPTAFYLCASSTPDRGDYGYTFGSGTRLTVV.

Of note for this clonotype: This may arise from a read error, as a much more abundant clone is one base away. CDR3 region: CAGSVGGSGNTIYF. CDR3 DNA: TGTGCCGGCAGTGTGGGCGGCTCTGGAAACACCATATATTTT. The rearrangement joins TRBV6-6 to TRBJ1-3; D call uncertain. Germline loops: CDR1 MNHNY, CDR2 SVGAGI (reference sequence). There are 14 residues in the CDR3.

This clonotype appeared many times. The chain has TRBV9 and TRBJ2-2; no firm D call. The CDR3 runs 15 residues. V was cut by 0 bases and J by 3 bases, with 9 bases left in between. Germline CDR1 reads SGDLS; CDR2 reads YYNGEE. This CDR3 reads CASSVDLVDTGELFF. The DNA of the CDR3 is TGTGCCAGCAGCGTAGATCTAGTAGACACCGGGGAGCTGTTTTTT.

Comment on this clonotype: Being one base from a much bigger clone, this may be a read error. The J gene is TRBJ2-1, the V gene TRBV13, with D perhaps TRBD2 (5 bases). Looked up from germline, CDR1 is PRHDT and CDR2 is FYEKMQ (reference sequence). The CDR3 consists of 16 residues. The CDR3 loop is CASSLALVKDRNELFF. DNA of the CDR3: TGTGCCAGCAGCCTAGCCCTGGTTAAGGACCGCAATGAGCTGTTCTTC.

Concerning this clonotype: This may come from a read error, since a much larger clone is one base off. V is TRBV5-1 and J is TRBJ1-2; TRBD1 might be the D (6 bases). The CDR3 spans 14 residues. Germline assignment: CDR1 SGHRS and CDR2 YFSETQ. V was clipped by 3 bases and J by 5 bases, with 14 bases between them. The CDR3 loop reads CASSSKEGGYGYTF. In DNA, the CDR3 is TGCGCCAGCAGCTCCAAAGAGGGGGGGTATGGCTACACCTTC.

This clonotype showed up many times. The chain employs TRBV20-1 and TRBJ2-3; no reliable D call. The germline gives CDR1 DFQATT, CDR2 SNEGSKA (reference sequence). The CDR3 covers 13 residues. Deletions cut 5 bases from V and 0 bases from J, with 9 bases between. CDR3 in DNA: TGCAGTGCTTCAAATACTAGCACAGATACGCAGTATTTT. This gives the protein CSASNTSTDTQYF.

Many counts were recorded for this clonotype. J is TRBJ2-3 and V is TRBV12-3 or TRBV12-4, with D tentatively TRBD2 (7 bases). There are 15 residues in the CDR3. The V gene lost 3 bases and the J gene lost 1 base, with 11 bases spanning the gap. The DNA for the CDR3 is TGTGCCAGCAGTTTGGGGGGGCTTGGCACAGATACGCAGTATTTT. Translated: CASSLGGLGTDTQYF.

Regarding this clonotype: This clone may be a read error of a much larger clone one base away. The chain couples TRBV12-5 to TRBJ2-3, with a tentative D call TRBD1 (6 bases). Germline V gives CDR1 LGHNT, CDR2 FRNRAP. This CDR3 has 15 residues. In DNA form, the CDR3 reads TGTACTAGTGGTCACGGGGCAGGGGCCACAGATACGCAGTATTTT. It translates to CTSGHGAGATDTQYF. Full variable domain (remainder filled in from reference TRBV12-5 and TRBJ2-3): DARVTQTPRHKVTEMGQEVTMRCQPILGHNTVFWYRQTMMQGLELLAYFRNRAPLDDSGMPKDRFSAEMPDATLATLKIQPSEPRDSAVYFCTSGHGAGATDTQYFGPGTRLTVL.

With respect to this clonotype: A single base separates this from a much larger clone, so it may be a read error. V is TRBV6-2 or TRBV6-3 and J is TRBJ2-2, with D perhaps given as TRBD1 or TRBD2 (7 bases each). Looked up from germline, CDR1 is MNHEY and CDR2 is SVGEGT. The CDR3 runs to 14 residues. The chain's CDR3 is CASSYHRGSGELLF. In DNA, the CDR3 is TGTGCCAGCAGTTACCACAGGGGAAGCGGGGAGCTGCTTTTT.

This clonotype was observed at least ten times. In nucleotides, the CDR3 is TGTGCCAGCAGTGATAGGTTCCTAAGCAATCAGCCCCAGCATTTT. Translating it yields CASSDRFLSNQPQHF. The rearrangement links TRBV2 to TRBJ1-5; D ambiguous. This CDR3 spans 15 amino acids. Germline V gene lookup returns CDR1 SNHLY and CDR2 FYNNEI. Trimming removed 3 bases at V and 1 base at J, with 10 bases between. Filled out from reference TRBV2 and TRBJ1-5, the complete variable domain reads EPEVTQTPSHQVTQMGQEVILRCVPISNHLYFYWYRQILGQKVEFLVSFYNNEISEKSEIFDDQFSVERPDGSNFTLKIRSTKLEDSAMYFCASSDRFLSNQPQHFGDGTRLSIL.

This clonotype was seen many times. CDR3 sequence: CASSGSQAIRFGNTIYF. CDR3 DNA sequence: TGTGCCAGCAGTGGCTCACAGGCCATACGCTTTGGAAACACCATATATTTT. The V call is TRBV2, the J call TRBJ1-3; D might be TRBD1 (5 bases). The V gene lost 4 bases and the J gene lost 3 bases, with 19 bases spanning the gap. Germline-derived CDR1 and CDR2 are SNHLY and FYNNEI. This CDR3 is 17 amino acids long. The entire variable domain, with the rest obtained from reference TRBV2 and TRBJ1-3, is as follows: EPEVTQTPSHQVTQMGQEVILRCVPISNHLYFYWYRQILGQKVEFLVSFYNNEISEKSEIFDDQFSVERPDGSNFTLKIRSTKLEDSAMYFCASSGSQAIRFGNTIYFGEGSWLTVV.